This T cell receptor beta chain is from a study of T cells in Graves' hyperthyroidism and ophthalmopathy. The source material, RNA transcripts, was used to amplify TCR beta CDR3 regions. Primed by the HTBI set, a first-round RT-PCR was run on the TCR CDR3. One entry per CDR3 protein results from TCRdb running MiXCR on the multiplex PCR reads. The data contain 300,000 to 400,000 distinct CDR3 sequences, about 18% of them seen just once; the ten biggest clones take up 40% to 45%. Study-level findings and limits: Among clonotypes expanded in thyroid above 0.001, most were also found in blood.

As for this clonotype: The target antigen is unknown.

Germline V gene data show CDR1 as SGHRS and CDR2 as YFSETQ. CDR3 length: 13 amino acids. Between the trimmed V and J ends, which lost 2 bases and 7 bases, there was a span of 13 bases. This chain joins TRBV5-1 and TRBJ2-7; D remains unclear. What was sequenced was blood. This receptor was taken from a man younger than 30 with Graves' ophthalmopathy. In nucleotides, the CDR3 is TGCGCCAGCAGCTTTGGTGATTCGAGGGAGCAGTACTTC. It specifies CASSFGDSREQYF.